Sequencing of this T cell receptor beta chain was carried out in a study of shared clonotypes between healthy human individuals. Background on the study: Plates per donor: three CD4 naive, three CD4 memory, two CD8 naive, one CD8 memory. Whole-study findings and limits: Relative to their counterparts shared across all four donors, non-shared clonotypes exhibited diminished generation probabilities.

Each sorted subset replicate got 200 ng genomic DNA, roughly 27,000 genomes. Clones were sequenced by immunoSEQ multiplex PCR, and TCRdb holds only the in-frame ones, with some missing. The sample has 2.5 million or so clones, 85% to 95% seen once. The donors were adults (healthy and HIV-negative) with no recent acute infections or vaccinations. About this clone: Its antigen is unidentified.

The germline V gene encodes CDR1 SGHTA and CDR2 FQGNSA. The CDR3 spans 15 residues. V lost 4 bases, J lost 0 bases, and 13 bases lay in between. The chain links TRBV7-2 to TRBJ2-7; D is perhaps TRBD2 (5 bases). This sequence was found in a young man in good health. Sequenced input: naive CD4+ T cells sorted from blood. Subset meaning: CD45RA+ positively selected. The CDR3 loop reads CASSSAGPSSYEQYF. Here the CDR3 DNA reads TGTGCCAGCAGCTCGGCGGGCCCCAGCTCCTACGAGCAGTACTTC.